The 19 T cell receptor beta chains presented below share a single source sample, sequenced in a study of human T cells and chemical hapten exposure. Indicated time point: pre-sensitization, week 0. Treatment denoted: therapeutic diphenylcyclopropenone sensitization with weekly scalp DPC. Using its own MiXCR run on the RACE reads, TCRdb lists one record per CDR3 protein. The sample has about 380,000 distinct CDR3 sequences; approximately 5% are singletons. Here the sequenced sample was whole blood, taken in connection with sensitization to the hapten diphenylcyclopropenone (DPC). These receptors all come from a woman in her 50s with alopecia areata. Some clones in this sample may be carry-over from other donors' samples.

This chain connects TRBV6-1 to TRBJ2-7; D uncertain. Per the germline V gene, CDR1 is MNHNS and CDR2 is SASEGT. The CDR3 is made up of 14 amino acids. Between the trimmed V and J ends, which lost 1 base and 13 bases, there was a span of 20 bases. The CDR3 is CASSEESGLKKPYF. CDR3 sequence (DNA): TGTGCCAGCAGTGAAGAATCGGGCCTCAAGAAACCCTACTTC.

The chain couples TRBV7-2 to TRBJ1-2, with a weak D call TRBD1 (5 bases). V was cut by 5 bases and J by 2 bases, with 18 bases left in between. The CDR3 is 16 amino acids. Germline V gene data show CDR1 as SGHTA and CDR2 as FQGNSA. The CDR3 sequence is CASSGTDRYQNYGYTF. CDR3 coding DNA: TGTGCCAGCAGCGGGACCGACAGATATCAAAACTATGGCTACACCTTC.

This clonotype was seen many times. The V gene is TRBV6-6, the J gene TRBJ2-1, with 11 positions matching TRBD1. V was clipped by 4 bases and J by 9 bases; unmatched bases: 5. CDR1 and CDR2 from the germline V gene are MNHNY and SVGAGI (reference sequence). The CDR3 totals 14 residues. CDR3 residues: CASSSQDRGREQFF. CDR3 bases: TGTGCCAGCAGTTCCCAGGACAGGGGGCGTGAGCAGTTCTTC.

About this clonotype itself: It may be a read error: a sequence one base away is much more abundant. This sequence joins TRBV29-1 and TRBJ2-7; no clear D. CDR3 size: 12 residues. In germline, CDR1 is SQVTM, CDR2 ANQGSEA. V was clipped by 7 bases and J by 5 bases, with 15 bases between them. This chain's CDR3 is CSAAQVMNEQYF. In DNA, the CDR3 is TGCAGCGCCGCCCAGGTTATGAACGAGCAGTACTTC.

On this clonotype: Likely a read error: the CDR3 ends without its conserved phenylalanine or tryptophan. The rearrangement uses TRBV28 and TRBJ1-1; D is unclear. Trimming pared 3 bases from V and 4 bases from J, leaving 6 bases between. This CDR3 has 12 residues. Germline CDR1 and CDR2: MDHEN and SYDVKM. CDR3 sequence reads: CASSLGFTEAFL. CDR3 nucleotides: TGTGCCAGCAGTTTGGGCTTCACTGAAGCTTTCTTA.

This clonotype was detected ten times or more. This sequence joins TRBV12-3 or TRBV12-4 and TRBJ1-1, with D uncertain. V shed 5 bases and J shed 6 bases, with 16 bases lying between them. This CDR3 comprises 14 residues. In DNA, the CDR3 is TGTGCCAGCAGTCTTCGGGGAGGGTACGCTGAAGCTTTCTTT. Protein product: CASSLRGGYAEAFF.

This clonotype was recorded at least ten times. This chain joins TRBV20-1 and TRBJ2-1; D unresolved. Germline V gene data show CDR1 as DFQATT and CDR2 as SNEGSKA (reference sequence). The V end was cut by 5 bases, the J end by 10 bases, with 9 bases between. CDR3 length equals 10 residues. This CDR3 reads CSAEQGEQFF. The CDR3 region has the DNA TGCAGTGCTGAGCAAGGGGAGCAGTTCTTC.

This clonotype was seen many times. This sequence joins TRBV2 and TRBJ1-5; possible D gene TRBD1, 5 bases. Germline CDR1 SNHLY, CDR2 FYNNEI. The germline V and J ends were trimmed by 7 bases and 6 bases, with 16 bases remaining between them. This CDR3 contains 14 residues. The CDR3 sequence is CASTVAGKGQPQHF. Here the CDR3 DNA reads TGTGCCAGCACCGTCGCAGGGAAAGGTCAGCCCCAGCATTTT.

The V gene is TRBV18, the J gene TRBJ1-1; 7 nucleotides match TRBD1. The CDR3 is 15 residues long. Trimming cost V 1 base and J 3 bases; bases outside gene matches: 5. Per germline, CDR1 KGHSH and CDR2 LQKENI. CDR3 DNA: TGTGCCAGCTCACCACAGCAGGGGGACCACACTGAAGCTTTCTTT. Its protein is CASSPQQGDHTEAFF.

This clonotype was observed at least ten times. The V gene is TRBV7-2, the J gene TRBJ2-3; D uncertain. The germline CDR1 and CDR2 sequences are SGHTA and FQGNSA. V dropped 6 bases and J dropped 1 base, with 11 bases sitting between them. This CDR3 region has 14 residues. The CDR3 spells CASSQQHGTDTQYF. The CDR3 coding sequence is TGTGCCAGCAGTCAACAGCACGGCACAGATACGCAGTATTTT.

The sample holds many counts of this clonotype. The chain joins TRBV6-5 to TRBJ2-1, with TRBD2 matching over 11 bases. Germline loops: CDR1 MNHEY, CDR2 SVGAGI. V was clipped by 0 bases and J by 1 base; unmatched bases: 2. This CDR3 comprises 17 residues. The CDR3 reads CASSYSASGGSYNEQFF. DNA of the CDR3: TGTGCCAGCAGTTACTCGGCTAGCGGGGGGTCCTACAATGAGCAGTTCTTC.

This clonotype came up many times. The gene calls are TRBV5-5 and TRBJ2-5, with D hard to call. The V and J ends lost 6 bases and 4 bases respectively, with 19 bases between them. This CDR3 spans 15 amino acids. Per the germline V gene, CDR1 is SGHKS and CDR2 is YYEKEE (reference sequence). The CDR3 nucleotides are TGTGCCAGCACCCAAACTTCGTGGCTGGCAGAGACCCAGTACTTC. This codes for CASTQTSWLAETQYF.

This clonotype has more than one count but fewer than ten. The V and J genes are TRBV9 and TRBJ1-4; possible D gene TRBD1, 6 bases. The CDR3 sequence is 15 residues long. The V end lost 3 bases, the J end lost 7 bases, and 16 bases lay between the germline ends. Germline assignment: CDR1 SGDLS and CDR2 YYNGEE. Here the CDR3 reads CASSDGRGGGEKLFF. In nucleotides, the CDR3 is TGTGCCAGCAGCGACGGCAGGGGCGGCGGTGAAAAACTGTTTTTT. Full variable domain (remainder filled in from reference TRBV9 and TRBJ1-4): DSGVTQTPKHLITATGQRVTLRCSPRSGDLSVYWYQQSLDQGLQFLIQYYNGEERAKGNILERFSAQQFPDLHSELNLSSLELGDSALYFCASSDGRGGGEKLFFGSGTQLSVL.

The chain combines TRBV12-3 or TRBV12-4 with TRBJ1-2; tentatively, D is TRBD1 (5 bases). The CDR3 runs 16 residues. Trimming left V 5 bases short and J 3 bases short, with 19 bases between. The CDR3 here is CASSPTGPGLDYGYTF. CDR3 DNA: TGTGCCAGCAGTCCCACTGGGCCAGGGTTGGACTATGGCTACACCTTC.

The gene calls are TRBV28 and TRBJ1-1; no clear D. V was cut by 8 bases and J by 6 bases, with 10 bases left in between. Per germline, CDR1 MDHEN and CDR2 SYDVKM. The CDR3 is 11 residues long. The CDR3 spells CASGKFSEAFF. The CDR3 DNA sequence: TGTGCCAGCGGCAAGTTCTCTGAAGCTTTCTTT.

This clonotype has ten or more counts. This chain connects TRBV29-1 to TRBJ2-3; D may match TRBD1 or TRBD2 (6 bases each). CDR3 length equals 10 residues. Germline V gene data show CDR1 as SQVTM and CDR2 as ANQGSEA. This CDR3 reads CGGRTDTQYF. CDR3 in DNA: TGCGGGGGGCGCACAGATACGCAGTATTTT.

J is TRBJ2-1 and V is TRBV5-4; D gene unclear. With 0 bases removed from V and 0 bases from J, the gap between germline ends came to 7 bases. Germline CDR1 SGHNT, CDR2 YYREEE (reference sequence). This CDR3 contains 15 residues. The CDR3 protein is CASSLAMVSYNEQFF. The DNA for the CDR3 is TGTGCCAGCAGCTTGGCCATGGTCTCCTACAATGAGCAGTTCTTC.

Ten or more counts support this clonotype. The genes are TRBV29-1 and TRBJ1-2; D is unclear. Per the germline V gene, CDR1 is SQVTM and CDR2 is ANQGSEA. The CDR3 loop spans 14 amino acids. Trimming removed 4 bases at V and 2 bases at J, with 14 bases between. The CDR3 reads CSVGTARLNYGYTF. CDR3 coding DNA: TGCAGCGTTGGGACGGCCCGTTTGAACTATGGCTACACCTTC.

This clonotype was seen at least ten times. V is TRBV24-1 and J is TRBJ2-2; D gene uncertain. Germline CDR1 KGHDR, CDR2 SFDVKD. Trimming shortened V by 2 bases and J by 4 bases, and 10 bases separated the two germline ends. This CDR3 region has 15 residues. The CDR3 reads CATSDSDIRTGELFF. As DNA, the CDR3 is TGTGCCACCAGTGATTCCGACATACGCACCGGGGAGCTGTTTTTT.